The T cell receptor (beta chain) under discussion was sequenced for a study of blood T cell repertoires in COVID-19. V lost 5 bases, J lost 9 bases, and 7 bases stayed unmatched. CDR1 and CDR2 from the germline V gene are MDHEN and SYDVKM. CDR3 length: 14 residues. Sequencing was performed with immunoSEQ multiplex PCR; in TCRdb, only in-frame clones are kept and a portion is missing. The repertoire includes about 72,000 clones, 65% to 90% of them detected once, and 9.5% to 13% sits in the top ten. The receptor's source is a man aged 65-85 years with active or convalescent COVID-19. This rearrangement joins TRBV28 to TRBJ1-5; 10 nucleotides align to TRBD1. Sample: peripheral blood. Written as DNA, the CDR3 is TGTGCCAGCAGTCAGGGACAGGGGTTCGGGCCCCAGCATTTT. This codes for CASSQGQGFGPQHF.